This T cell receptor (beta chain) was retrieved from a study of OX40 agonist ivuxolimab in advanced cancers. Overall study: Partial responses were achieved by three patients: one hepatocellular carcinoma, two cutaneous melanoma. Study-level results: The expanded peripheral T cells' antigen specificity was not determined. Low levels of normalized T-cell clonal expansion also appeared in some nonresponders.

From germline, CDR1 is SGHAT and CDR2 FQNNGV. The ends lost 4 bases at V and 9 bases at J; junction bases unmatched: 15. The CDR3 has 16 amino acids. Patients were ruled out by autoimmune disease history or systemic immunosuppression. Remarks on this clone: Its antigen is currently unknown.

Data came from immunoSEQ multiplex PCR; TCRdb stores just in-frame clones and leaves some out. The data hold around 67,000 clones, with approximately 80% observed a single time. The clonotype was recovered from an adult with an advanced solid tumor such as melanoma, head and neck, liver or kidney cancer. The rearrangement joins TRBV11-2 to TRBJ2-1; TRBD2 aligns across 7 bases. The starting material was CD4+ or CD8+ T cells sorted from blood, obtained in a trial of the OX40 agonist ivuxolimab. This chain's CDR3 is CASSSTRSLASGEQFF. The CDR3 region has the DNA TGTGCCAGCAGCTCCACCCGGTCACTAGCGAGTGGTGAGCAGTTCTTC. Supplemented by reference TRBV11-2 and TRBJ2-1, the full variable domain reads EAGVAQSPRYKIIEKRQSVAFWCNPISGHATLYWYQQILGQGPKLLIQFQNNGVVDDSQLPKDRFSAERLKGVDSTLKIQPAKLEDSAVYLCASSSTRSLASGEQFFGPGTRLTVL.